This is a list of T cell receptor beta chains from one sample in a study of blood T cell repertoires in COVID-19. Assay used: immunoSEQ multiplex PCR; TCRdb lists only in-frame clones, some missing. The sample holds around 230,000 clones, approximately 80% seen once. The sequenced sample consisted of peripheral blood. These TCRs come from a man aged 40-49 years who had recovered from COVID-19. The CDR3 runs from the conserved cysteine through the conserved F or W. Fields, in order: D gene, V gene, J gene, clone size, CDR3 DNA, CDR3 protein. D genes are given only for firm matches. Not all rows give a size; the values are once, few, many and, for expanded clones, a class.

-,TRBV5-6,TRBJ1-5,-,TGTGCCAGCAGCCCCTCGGGGGTCGCTCAGCCCCAGCATTTT,CASSPSGVAQPQHF
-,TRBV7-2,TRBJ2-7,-,TGTGCCAGCAGCCAGCGAGGGTTTGAGCAGTACTTC,CASSQRGFEQYF
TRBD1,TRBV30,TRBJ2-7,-,TGTGCCTGGAGTGTACAGGGGTTCCTCTACGAGCAGTACTTC,CAWSVQGFLYEQYF
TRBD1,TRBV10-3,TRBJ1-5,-,TGTGCCATCAGTGGGACAGGGAGGCAGCCCCAGCATTTT,CAISGTGRQPQHF
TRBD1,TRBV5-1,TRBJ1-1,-,TGCGCCAGCAGCTTCCAGGGGGCAGGGACTGAAGCTTTCTTT,CASSFQGAGTEAFF
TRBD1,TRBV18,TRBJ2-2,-,TGTGCCAGCTCACCACTCGGGACAGGGGGCTCCGGGGAGCTGTTTTTT,CASSPLGTGGSGELFF
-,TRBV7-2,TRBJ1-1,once,TGTGCCAGCAGCTTAGCGATCGGTCTAGAAGCTTTCTTT,CASSLAIGLEAFF
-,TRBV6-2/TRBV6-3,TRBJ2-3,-,TGTGCCAGCAGTTACTCCGGGGGCACAGATACGCAGTATTTT,CASSYSGGTDTQYF
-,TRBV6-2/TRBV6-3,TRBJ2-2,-,TGTGCCAGCAGCACCACTAGATACACCGGGGAGCTGTTTTTT,CASSTTRYTGELFF
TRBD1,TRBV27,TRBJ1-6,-,TGTGCCAGCACAACAGGGGGGTTCTCACCCCTCCACTTT,CASTTGGFSPLHF
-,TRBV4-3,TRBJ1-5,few,TGCGCCAGCAGCCTCCGGCGCAGGCAGCCCCAGCATTTT,CASSLRRRQPQHF
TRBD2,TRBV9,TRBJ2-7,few,TGTGCCAGCAGCGTAGAAGCGGGGGGGCACTACGAGCAGTACTTC,CASSVEAGGHYEQYF
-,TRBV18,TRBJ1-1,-,TGTGCCAGCTCACCATCGGGACACAGTAACACTGAAGCTTTCTTT,CASSPSGHSNTEAFF
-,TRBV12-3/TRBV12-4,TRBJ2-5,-,TGTGCCAGGGTACCCGCAGGGGAGACCCAGTACTTC,CARVPAGETQYF
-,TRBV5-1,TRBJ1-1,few,TGCGCCAGCAGCTTCGGGGGATCGGAGGCTTTCTTT,CASSFGGSEAFF
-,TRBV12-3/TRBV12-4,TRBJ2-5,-,TGTGCCAGCAGTTCGCGAGAGACCCAGTACTTC,CASSSRETQYF
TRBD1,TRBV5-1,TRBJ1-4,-,TGCGCCAGCAGCTTGGGGACAGGGCCGGGTGAAAAACTGTTTTTT,CASSLGTGPGEKLFF
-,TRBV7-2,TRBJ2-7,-,TGTGCCAGCAGCTTGAGCGTCGCCTACGAGCAGTACTTC,CASSLSVAYEQYF
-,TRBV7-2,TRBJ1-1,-,TGTGCCAGCAGCTTAGTTACGGTCATGAACACTGAAGCTTTCTTT,CASSLVTVMNTEAFF
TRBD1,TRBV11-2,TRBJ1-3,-,TGTGCCAGCAGCTTCTCAGGGGGCAATCCTGGAAACACCATATATTTT,CASSFSGGNPGNTIYF
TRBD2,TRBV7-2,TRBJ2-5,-,TGTGCCAGCAGAGCGGGGGGTATTCGAGAGACCCAGTACTTC,CASRAGGIRETQYF
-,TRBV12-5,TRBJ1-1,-,TGTGCTAGTGGCCCCTGGGGGCCGAACACTGAAGCTTTCTTT,CASGPWGPNTEAFF
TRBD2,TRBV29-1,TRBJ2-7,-,TGCAGCGTCCTAAGCGGGAGGGGGTTGGGCGAGCAGTACTTC,CSVLSGRGLGEQYF
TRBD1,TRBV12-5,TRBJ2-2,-,TGTGCTAGTGGTCTCAGGGGGAAGAACACCGGGGAGCTGTTTTTT,CASGLRGKNTGELFF
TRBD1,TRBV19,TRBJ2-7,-,TGTGCCAGTAGACTAAAGGGACAGGGCTACGAGCAGTACTTC,CASRLKGQGYEQYF
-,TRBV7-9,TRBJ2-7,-,TGTGCCAGCAGCCACGGCCGCGGGCTCGAGGGCCACGAGCAGTACTTC,CASSHGRGLEGHEQYF
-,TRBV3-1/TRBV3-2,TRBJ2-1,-,TGTGCCAGCAGCTCTGCCGGGACTCGTCGGTTCTTC,CASSSAGTRRFF
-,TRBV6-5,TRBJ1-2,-,TGTGCCAGCAGTTACTCGATAGGGGCCCTCGGCTACACCTTC,CASSYSIGALGYTF
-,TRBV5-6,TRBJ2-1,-,TGTGCCAGCAGCTTGGCCGGCAGGGGGAGGTCCTACAATGAGCAGTTCTTC,CASSLAGRGRSYNEQFF
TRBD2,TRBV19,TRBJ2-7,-,TGTGCCAGTGGCTCGGTAGCGGGAAACTACGAGCAGTACTTC,CASGSVAGNYEQYF
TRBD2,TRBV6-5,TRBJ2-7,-,TGTGCCGCCGGGACTAGCGGGACCTACGAGCAGTACTTC,CAAGTSGTYEQYF
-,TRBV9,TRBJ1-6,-,TGTGCCAGCAGCCCACGACGGGAGGGTAGCTCCTATAATTCACCCCTCCACTTT,CASSPRREGSSYNSPLHF
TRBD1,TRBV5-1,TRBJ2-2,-,TGCGCCAGCAGCCCCGGGACAGGTCTCACCGGGGAGCTGTTTTTT,CASSPGTGLTGELFF
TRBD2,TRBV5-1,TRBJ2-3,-,TGCGCCAGCAGCTTGAGGGAGGGTGTCCCAGATACGCAGTATTTT,CASSLREGVPDTQYF
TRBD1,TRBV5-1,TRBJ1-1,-,TGCGCCAGCAGCTCCGCACAACCGGGACAGGGGGCGCGAGCTTTCTTT,CASSSAQPGQGARAFF
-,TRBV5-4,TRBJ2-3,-,TGTGCCAGCAGCTTGGCAGGTACACCTCGGGGGGATACGCAGTATTTT,CASSLAGTPRGDTQYF
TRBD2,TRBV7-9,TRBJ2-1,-,TGTGCCAGCATATACGGGGGGGCCTACAATGAGCAGTTCTTC,CASIYGGAYNEQFF
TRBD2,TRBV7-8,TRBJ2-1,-,TGTGCCAGCAGCCTCCGGACTAGCGGGGGCCTCCTCCTCAATGAGCAGTTCTTC,CASSLRTSGGLLLNEQFF
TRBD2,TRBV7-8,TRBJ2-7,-,TGTGCCAGCAGCGCTCTAGCGGGAGTGTCCTACGAGCAGTACTTC,CASSALAGVSYEQYF
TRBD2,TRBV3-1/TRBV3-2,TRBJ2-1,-,TGTGCCAGCAGCCACCTTCTAGCGGGGGGGGAGCAGTTCTTC,CASSHLLAGGEQFF
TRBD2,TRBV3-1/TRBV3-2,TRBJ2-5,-,TGTGCCAGCACACTAGCGGAAGAGACCCAGTACTTC,CASTLAEETQYF
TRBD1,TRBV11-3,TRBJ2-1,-,TGTGCCAGCAGCTTACGGGACAGGTTCTACAATGAGCAGTTCTTC,CASSLRDRFYNEQFF
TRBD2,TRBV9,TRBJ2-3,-,TGTGCCAGCGGAAGCGGGGGGGGGTCAGATACGCAGTATTTT,CASGSGGGSDTQYF
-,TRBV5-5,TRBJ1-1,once,TGTGCCAGCAGCTTGTTCGCGACTGCAAACACTGAAGCTTTCTTT,CASSLFATANTEAFF
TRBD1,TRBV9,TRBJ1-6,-,TGTGCCAGCCAGATTGGACAGGAGAATTCACCCCTCCACTTT,CASQIGQENSPLHF
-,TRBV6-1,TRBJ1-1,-,TGTGCCAGCAGTGAAGCTAGAGGGGGGGGTAACACTGAAGCTTTCTTT,CASSEARGGGNTEAFF
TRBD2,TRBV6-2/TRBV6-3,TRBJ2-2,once,TGTGCCAGCAGTAGAACTAGCGGGATCAGGTCCGGGGAGCTGTTTTTT,CASSRTSGIRSGELFF
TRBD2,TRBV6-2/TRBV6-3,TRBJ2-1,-,TGTGCCAGCAGCCCGTCGCGACTAGCGGAATACAATGAGCAGTTCTTC,CASSPSRLAEYNEQFF
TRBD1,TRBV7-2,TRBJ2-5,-,TGTGCCAGCAGCATAACAGGGGGCGCAGAGACCCAGTACTTC,CASSITGGAETQYF
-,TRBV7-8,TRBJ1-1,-,TGTGCCAGCAGCTTAGTCCTCTCAGGTGAAGCTTTCTTT,CASSLVLSGEAFF